Reported below is one T cell receptor beta chain. Its target is unknown. The sample belongs to a study of post-analysis software for immune sequencing data. For the study at large: The patients showed relapsing-remitting, secondary progressive and progressive-relapsing multiple sclerosis courses.

cDNA libraries for TCR beta contained unique molecular identifiers. TCRdb re-derived calls from the PCR reads in MiXCR, one entry per CDR3 protein. The sample holds roughly 730,000 distinct CDR3 sequences, roughly 30% seen once. General study results and limits: Patients showed TRBV5-6, TRBV5-1 and TRBV20-1 among a handful of TRBV segments more frequent than in controls. Significantly decreased normalized Chao1 diversity was recorded for multiple sclerosis patients relative to controls.

Trimming left V 3 bases short and J 8 bases short, with 20 bases between. CDR3 length: 16 amino acids. Germline CDR1 reads MNHEY; CDR2 reads SMNVEV (reference sequence). The source is a girl aged 10 to 17 with multiple sclerosis. This chain uses TRBV27 with TRBJ2-1, with D possibly TRBD2 on 5 matching bases. Material: blood. CDR3: CASSFRAEGRAHEQFF. In DNA form, the CDR3 reads TGTGCCAGCAGTTTTAGAGCCGAGGGTAGGGCTCATGAGCAGTTCTTC.